This T cell receptor beta chain was sequenced in a study of blood T cell repertoires in COVID-19. Produced via immunoSEQ multiplex PCR; TCRdb's table is partial and in-frame only. The table has about 160,000 clones, 85% seen once. CDR1 LNHDA and CDR2 SQIVND come from the germline V gene (reference sequence). J was trimmed by 9 bases and V by 5 bases; bases with no gene match: 8. This CDR3 contains 15 residues. The sequence came from a human donor with acute or convalescent COVID-19. The donor label of this sample is uncertain. This chain uses TRBV19 with TRBJ1-6, with 9 bases fitting TRBD1. The sample consisted of peripheral blood. The CDR3 DNA is TGTGCCAGTAGTTCGCCTGGACAGGGGTTTTCACCCCTCCACTTT. It yields the protein CASSSPGQGFSPLHF.